This TCR beta chain was sequenced during a study of response to subunit inactivated influenza vaccine. Study-wide findings and caveats: Authors suggested each seasonal flu vaccination may recruit only limited numbers of new T cells.

This clonotype was picked up a small number of times. Its target is not known. TCRdb reanalysed the RT-PCR reads using MiXCR and keeps one entry per CDR3 protein. The table lists hundreds of thousands of distinct CDR3 sequences, approximately 10% of them singletons. The input for sequencing was PBMCs from blood, taken on the day of vaccination. The sequence came from a man aged 45-65 years who received an inactivated influenza vaccine.

CDR3 bases: TGTGCCAGCAGCCTTCCCGCGGGAGATACGCAGTATTTT. Amino acid sequence: CASSLPAGDTQYF. The genes are TRBV9 and TRBJ2-3, with a tentative D call TRBD2 (5 bases). The CDR3 contains 13 residues. Germline V gives CDR1 SGDLS, CDR2 YYNGEE. V gave up 4 bases and J gave up 5 bases, with 11 bases separating them. The full variable domain, its missing parts supplied by reference TRBV9 and TRBJ2-3, is DSGVTQTPKHLITATGQRVTLRCSPRSGDLSVYWYQQSLDQGLQFLIQYYNGEERAKGNILERFSAQQFPDLHSELNLSSLELGDSALYFCASSLPAGDTQYFGPGTRLTVL.